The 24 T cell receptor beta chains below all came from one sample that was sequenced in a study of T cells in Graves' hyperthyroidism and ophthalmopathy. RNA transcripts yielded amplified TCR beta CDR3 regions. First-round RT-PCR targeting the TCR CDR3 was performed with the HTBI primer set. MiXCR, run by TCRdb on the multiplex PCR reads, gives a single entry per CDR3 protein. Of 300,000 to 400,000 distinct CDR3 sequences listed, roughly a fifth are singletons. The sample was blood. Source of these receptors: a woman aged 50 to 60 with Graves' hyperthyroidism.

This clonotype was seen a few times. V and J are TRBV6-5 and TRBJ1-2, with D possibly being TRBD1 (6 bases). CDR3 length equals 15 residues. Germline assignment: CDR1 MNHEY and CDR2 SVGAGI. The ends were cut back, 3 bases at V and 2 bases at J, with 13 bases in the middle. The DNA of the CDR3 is TGTGCCAGCAGTTATGTAGGGGGTGGGAACTATGGCTACACCTTC. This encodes CASSYVGGGNYGYTF.

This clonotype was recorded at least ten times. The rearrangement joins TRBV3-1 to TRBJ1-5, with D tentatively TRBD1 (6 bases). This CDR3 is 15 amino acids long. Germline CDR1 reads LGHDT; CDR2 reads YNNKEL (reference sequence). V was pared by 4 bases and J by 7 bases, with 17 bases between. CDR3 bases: TGTGCCAGCAGCCTTACGGGTCGGAGGGGGCAGCCCCAGCATTTT. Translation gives CASSLTGRRGQPQHF.

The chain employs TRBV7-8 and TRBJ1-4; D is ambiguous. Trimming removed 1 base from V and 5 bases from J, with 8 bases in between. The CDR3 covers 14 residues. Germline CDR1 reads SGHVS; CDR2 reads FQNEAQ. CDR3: CASSLVDGNEKLFF. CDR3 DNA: TGTGCCAGCAGCTTAGTCGACGGGAATGAAAAACTGTTTTTT.

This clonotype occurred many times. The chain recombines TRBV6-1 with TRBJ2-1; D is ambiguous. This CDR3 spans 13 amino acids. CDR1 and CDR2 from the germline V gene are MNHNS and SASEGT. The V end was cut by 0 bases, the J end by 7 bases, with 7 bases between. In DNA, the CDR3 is TGTGCCAGCAGTGAAGCCGGTCGAAATGAGCAGTTCTTC. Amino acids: CASSEAGRNEQFF.

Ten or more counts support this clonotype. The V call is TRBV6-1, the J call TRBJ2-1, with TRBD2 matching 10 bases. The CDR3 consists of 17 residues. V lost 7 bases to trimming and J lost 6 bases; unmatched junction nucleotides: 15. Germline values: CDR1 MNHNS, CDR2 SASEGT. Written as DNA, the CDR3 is TGTGCCAGCATTCCCCGCGTTGTGCTAGCGGGGGCCAATGAGCAGTTCTTC. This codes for CASIPRVVLAGANEQFF.

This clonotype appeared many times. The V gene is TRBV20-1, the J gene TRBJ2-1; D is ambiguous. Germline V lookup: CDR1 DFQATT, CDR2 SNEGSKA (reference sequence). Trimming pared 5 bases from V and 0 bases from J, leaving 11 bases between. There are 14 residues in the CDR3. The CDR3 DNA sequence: TGCAGTGCTTCAGTACGTTTCTCCTACAATGAGCAGTTCTTC. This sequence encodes CSASVRFSYNEQFF.

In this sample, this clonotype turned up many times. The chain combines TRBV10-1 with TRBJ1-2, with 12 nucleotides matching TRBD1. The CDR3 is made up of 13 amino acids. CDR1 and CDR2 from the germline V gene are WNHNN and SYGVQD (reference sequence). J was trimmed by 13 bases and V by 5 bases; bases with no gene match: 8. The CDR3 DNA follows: TGCGCCAGCAGTCCGGGACAGGGGGCTATTACCACCTTC. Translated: CASSPGQGAITTF.

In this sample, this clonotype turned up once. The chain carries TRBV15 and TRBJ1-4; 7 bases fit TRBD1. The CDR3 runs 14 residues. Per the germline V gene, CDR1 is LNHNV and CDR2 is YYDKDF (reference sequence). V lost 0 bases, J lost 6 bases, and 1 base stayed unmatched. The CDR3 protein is CATSRDRGYEKLFF. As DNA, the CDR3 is TGTGCCACCAGCAGAGACAGGGGGTATGAAAAACTGTTTTTT.

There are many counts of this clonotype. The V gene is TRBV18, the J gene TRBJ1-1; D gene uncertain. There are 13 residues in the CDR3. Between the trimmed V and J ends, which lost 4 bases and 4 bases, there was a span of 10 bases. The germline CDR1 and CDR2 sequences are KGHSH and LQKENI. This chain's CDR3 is CASSLNKATEAFF. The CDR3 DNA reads TGTGCCAGCTCACTTAACAAGGCCACTGAAGCTTTCTTT.

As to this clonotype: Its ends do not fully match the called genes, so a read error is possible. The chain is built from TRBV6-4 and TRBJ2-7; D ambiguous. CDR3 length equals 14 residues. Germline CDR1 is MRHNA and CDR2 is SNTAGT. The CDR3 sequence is CASSESGVVYEQYF. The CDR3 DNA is TGCGCCAGCAGTGAGAGTGGGGTAGTCTACGAGCAGTACTTC.

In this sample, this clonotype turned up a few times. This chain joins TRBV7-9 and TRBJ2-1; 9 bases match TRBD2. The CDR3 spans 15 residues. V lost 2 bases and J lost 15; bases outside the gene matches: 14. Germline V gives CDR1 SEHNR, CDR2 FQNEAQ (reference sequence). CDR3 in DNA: TGTGCCAGCAGCTTAAGGGCAAGCGGGGGGACGGGGTGGTTCTTC. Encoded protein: CASSLRASGGTGWFF.

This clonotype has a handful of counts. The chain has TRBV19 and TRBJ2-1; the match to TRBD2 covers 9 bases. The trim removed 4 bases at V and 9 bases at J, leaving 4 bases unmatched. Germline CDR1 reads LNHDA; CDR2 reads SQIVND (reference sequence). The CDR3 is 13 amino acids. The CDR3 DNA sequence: TGTGCCAGTAGTACACTAGCGGGCGTTGAGCAGTTCTTC. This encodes CASSTLAGVEQFF.

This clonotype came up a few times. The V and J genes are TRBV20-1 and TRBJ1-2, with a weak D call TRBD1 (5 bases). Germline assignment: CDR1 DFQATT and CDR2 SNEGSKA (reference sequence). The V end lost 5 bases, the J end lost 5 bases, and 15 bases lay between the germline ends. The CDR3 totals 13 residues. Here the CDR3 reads CSAPLDKYYGYTF. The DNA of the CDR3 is TGCAGTGCTCCCCTGGACAAATATTATGGCTACACCTTC.

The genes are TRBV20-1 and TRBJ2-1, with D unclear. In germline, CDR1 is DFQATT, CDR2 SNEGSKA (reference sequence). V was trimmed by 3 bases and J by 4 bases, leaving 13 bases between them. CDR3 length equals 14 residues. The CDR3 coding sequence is TGCAGTGCTAGCCCCAGGAATGGTTACAATGAGCAGTTCTTC. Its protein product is CSASPRNGYNEQFF.

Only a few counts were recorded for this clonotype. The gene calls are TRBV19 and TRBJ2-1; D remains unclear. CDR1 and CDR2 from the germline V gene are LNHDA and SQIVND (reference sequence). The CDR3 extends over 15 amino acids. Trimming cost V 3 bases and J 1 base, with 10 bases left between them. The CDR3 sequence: CASSMSVASYNEQFF. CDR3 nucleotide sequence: TGTGCCAGTAGTATGTCCGTAGCATCCTACAATGAGCAGTTCTTC.

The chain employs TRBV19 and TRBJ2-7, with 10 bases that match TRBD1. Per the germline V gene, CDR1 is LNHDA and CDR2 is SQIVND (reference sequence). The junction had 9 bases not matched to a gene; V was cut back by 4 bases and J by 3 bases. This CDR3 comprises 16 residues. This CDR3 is CASSRSPGQGFYEQYF. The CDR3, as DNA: TGTGCCAGTAGTAGAAGTCCGGGACAGGGGTTCTACGAGCAGTACTTC.

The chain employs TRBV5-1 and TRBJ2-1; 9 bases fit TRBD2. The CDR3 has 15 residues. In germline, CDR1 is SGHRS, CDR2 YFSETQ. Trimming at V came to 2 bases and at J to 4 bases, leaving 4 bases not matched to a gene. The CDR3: CASSFALAGYNEQFF. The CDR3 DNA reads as TGCGCCAGCAGCTTTGCGCTAGCGGGGTACAATGAGCAGTTCTTC. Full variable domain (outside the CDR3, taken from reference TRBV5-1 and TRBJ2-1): KAGVTQTPRYLIKTRGQQVTLSCSPISGHRSVSWYQQTPGQGLQFLFEYFSETQRNKGNFPGRFSGRQFSNSRSEMNVSTLELGDSALYLCASSFALAGYNEQFFGPGTRLTVL.

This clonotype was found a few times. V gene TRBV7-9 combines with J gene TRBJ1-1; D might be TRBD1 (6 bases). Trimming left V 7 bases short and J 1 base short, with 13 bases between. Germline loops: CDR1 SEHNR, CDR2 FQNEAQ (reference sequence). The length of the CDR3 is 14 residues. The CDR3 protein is CASMRTEKNTEAFF. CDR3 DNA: TGTGCCAGCATGCGGACAGAAAAGAACACTGAAGCTTTCTTT.

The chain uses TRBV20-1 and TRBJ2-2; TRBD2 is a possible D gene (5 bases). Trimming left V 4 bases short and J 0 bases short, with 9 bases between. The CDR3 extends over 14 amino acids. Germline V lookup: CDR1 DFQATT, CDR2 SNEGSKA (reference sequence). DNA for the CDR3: TGCAGTGCTACTAGCTTCGCGAACACCGGGGAGCTGTTTTTT. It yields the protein CSATSFANTGELFF.

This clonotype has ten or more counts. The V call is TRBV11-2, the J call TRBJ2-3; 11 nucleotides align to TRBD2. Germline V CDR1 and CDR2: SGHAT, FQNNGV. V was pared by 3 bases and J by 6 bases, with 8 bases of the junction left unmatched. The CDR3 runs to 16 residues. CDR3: CASSFGGSGRADTQYF. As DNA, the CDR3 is TGTGCCAGCAGCTTCGGTGGTAGCGGGAGGGCTGATACGCAGTATTTT.

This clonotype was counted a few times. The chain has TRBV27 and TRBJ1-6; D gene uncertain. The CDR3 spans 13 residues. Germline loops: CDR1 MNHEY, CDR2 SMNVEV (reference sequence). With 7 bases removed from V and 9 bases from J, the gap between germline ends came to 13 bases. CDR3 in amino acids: CASTLSGVSPLHF. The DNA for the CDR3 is TGTGCCAGCACCCTCTCAGGAGTTTCACCCCTCCACTTT.

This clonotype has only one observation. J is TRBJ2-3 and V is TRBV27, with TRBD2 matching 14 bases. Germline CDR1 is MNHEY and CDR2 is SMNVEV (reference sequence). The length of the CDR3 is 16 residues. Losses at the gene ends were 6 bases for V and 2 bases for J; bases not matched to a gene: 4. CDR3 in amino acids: CASRLTSGRATDTQYF. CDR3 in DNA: TGTGCCAGCAGGCTGACTAGCGGGAGGGCCACAGATACGCAGTATTTT.

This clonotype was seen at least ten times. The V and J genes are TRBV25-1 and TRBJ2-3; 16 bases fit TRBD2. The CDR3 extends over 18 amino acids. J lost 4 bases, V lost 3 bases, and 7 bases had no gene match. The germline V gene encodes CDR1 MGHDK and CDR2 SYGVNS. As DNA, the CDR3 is TGTGCCAGCAGTGATCCGGGACTAGCGGGAGGGCCACCAGATACGCAGTATTTT. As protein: CASSDPGLAGGPPDTQYF. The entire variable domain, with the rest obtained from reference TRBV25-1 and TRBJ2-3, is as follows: EADIYQTPRYLVIGTGKKITLECSQTMGHDKMYWYQQDPGMELHLIHYSYGVNSTEKGDLSSESTVSRIRTEHFPLTLESARPSHTSQYLCASSDPGLAGGPPDTQYFGPGTRLTVL.

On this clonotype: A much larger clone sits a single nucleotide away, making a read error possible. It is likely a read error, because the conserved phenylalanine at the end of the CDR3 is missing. CDR3 bases: TGCAGCGTTGATAGAACAGCGGAGAACACTGAAGCTTTCCTT. Protein: CSVDRTAENTEAFL. The rearrangement joins TRBV29-1 to TRBJ1-1, with D unresolved. The CDR3 spans 14 residues. Trimming stripped 3 bases from V and 1 base from J, with 12 bases between. Germline CDR1 is SQVTM and CDR2 is ANQGSEA.